The 28 T cell receptor beta chains below were found in one sample sequenced in a study of cytomegalovirus exposure and HLA in healthy donors. PCR primers comprised 60 Vbeta and 13 Jbeta primers. The data were produced by immunoSEQ multiplex PCR, yet TCRdb's version contains in-frame clones alone and is incomplete. This sample's clone table lists approximately 120,000 clones. What was sequenced was PBMCs. Source of these receptors: a man aged 35 to 55 in good health and CMV-seronegative.

This rearrangement joins TRBV11-3 to TRBJ2-6; 9 positions agree with TRBD1. The germline gives CDR1 SGHNT, CDR2 YENEEA. CDR3 length equals 16 residues. The trim removed 4 bases at V and 4 bases at J, leaving 5 bases unmatched. The CDR3 spells CASSSYRGPGANVLTF. The CDR3, as DNA: TGTGCCAGCAGCTCATACAGGGGGCCAGGGGCCAACGTCCTGACTTTC.

The chain carries TRBV2 and TRBJ1-2; TRBD1 aligns across 8 bases. V dropped 6 bases and J dropped 0; count of bases not matched to a gene: 6. The CDR3 spans 15 residues. In germline, CDR1 is SNHLY, CDR2 FYNNEI. The CDR3 reads CASRENRGANYGYTF. CDR3 nucleotide sequence: TGTGCCAGCAGGGAAAACAGGGGGGCTAACTATGGCTACACCTTC.

The CDR3 region has the DNA TGTGCCAGCAGCCCTGTCGGACTCCGCTCCTACAATGAGCAGTTCTTC. This sequence encodes CASSPVGLRSYNEQFF. This chain joins TRBV7-9 and TRBJ2-1; weak D call: TRBD2 (5 bases). The V and J ends lost 5 bases and 0 bases respectively, with 14 bases between them. Germline loops: CDR1 SEHNR, CDR2 FQNEAQ (reference sequence). CDR3 length equals 16 residues.

The chain has TRBV11-3 and TRBJ2-3; TRBD2 agrees at 7 bases. CDR1 SGHNT and CDR2 YENEEA come from the germline V gene. Trimming removed 2 bases from V and 2 bases from J; junction bases left unmatched: 7. The length of the CDR3 is 16 residues. CDR3 nucleotides: TGTGCCAGCAGCTTACGACCTAGCGGACTCACAGATACGCAGTATTTT. It is translated as CASSLRPSGLTDTQYF.

CDR3 sequence reads: CASSVGDREHEQYF. The DNA for the CDR3 is TGTGCCAGCAGCGTCGGGGACAGGGAACACGAGCAGTACTTC. The gene calls are TRBV7-9 and TRBJ2-7; 9 bases align to TRBD1. Per germline, CDR1 SEHNR and CDR2 FQNEAQ (reference sequence). V lost 5 bases, J lost 5 bases, and 7 bases stayed unmatched. The CDR3 length is 14 residues. Complete variable domain (other parts from reference TRBV7-9 and TRBJ2-7): DTGVSQNPRHKITKRGQNVTFRCDPISEHNRLYWYRQTLGQGPEFLTYFQNEAQLEKSRLLSDRFSAERPKGSFSTLEIQRTEQGDSAMYLCASSVGDREHEQYFGPGTRLTVT.

This rearrangement joins TRBV2 to TRBJ2-7, with 12 bases lining up with TRBD1. J was trimmed by 6 bases and V by 4 bases; bases with no gene match: 4. The CDR3 extends over 14 amino acids. The V gene's germline CDR1 is SNHLY and CDR2 FYNNEI. CDR3 loop: CASSAGQGAIEQYF. Here the CDR3 DNA reads TGTGCCAGCAGTGCGGGACAGGGGGCAATCGAGCAGTACTTC.

The chain is built from TRBV30 and TRBJ2-5; 7 nucleotides match TRBD2. Trimming removed 1 base from V and 2 bases from J; junction bases left unmatched: 1. The CDR3 is 13 amino acids. Per germline, CDR1 GTSNPN and CDR2 SVGIG (reference sequence). The CDR3, as DNA: TGTGCCTGGAGTGGTAGCGGGCAAGAGACCCAGTACTTC. This gives the protein CAWSGSGQETQYF.

V usage is TRBV27 and J usage is TRBJ2-1; 7 bases map to TRBD1. The germline V gene has CDR1 MNHEY and CDR2 SMNVEV (reference sequence). CDR3 length equals 14 residues. Losses at the gene ends were 6 bases for V and 8 bases for J; bases not matched to a gene: 10. CDR3 in DNA: TGTGCCAGCAGCCCGGGAAACAGGGGCTATGAGCAGTTCTTC. Its translation: CASSPGNRGYEQFF.

CDR3 DNA: TGCGCCAGCAGCCAGGGACTAGCGGGAGGGTCCTACGAGCAGTACTTC. Its protein product is CASSQGLAGGSYEQYF. The chain couples TRBV4-3 to TRBJ2-7; 16 positions agree with TRBD2. The trim removed 3 bases at V and 1 base at J, leaving 0 bases unmatched. CDR1 and CDR2 (germline): LGHNA, YSLEER. The CDR3 is 16 residues long.

The rearrangement uses TRBV5-4 and TRBJ2-5, with 9 bases matching TRBD2. This CDR3 spans 15 amino acids. Germline V gene lookup returns CDR1 SGHNT and CDR2 YYREEE (reference sequence). V shed 2 bases and J 4 bases; nucleotides not matched to a gene: 6. The CDR3 sequence is CASSFPGLAGETQYF. As DNA, the CDR3 is TGTGCCAGCAGCTTTCCGGGACTAGCAGGAGAGACCCAGTACTTC.

The V and J genes are TRBV5-4 and TRBJ2-7; D call uncertain. CDR1 is SGHNT and CDR2 is YYREEE in the germline V gene (reference sequence). V was clipped by 0 bases and J by 3 bases, with 10 bases between them. CDR3 size: 14 residues. The CDR3 nucleotides are TGTGCCAGCAGCTTGGCACCCAGTAACTACGAGCAGTACTTC. Translated, it gives CASSLAPSNYEQYF.

The chain uses TRBV18 and TRBJ2-3; D is unclear. V was trimmed by 2 bases and J by 3 bases, leaving 6 bases between them. Germline V gene data show CDR1 as KGHSH and CDR2 as LQKENI. The CDR3 covers 13 residues. CDR3 in DNA: TGTGCCAGCTCACCATCAGTGACAGATACGCAGTATTTT. It codes for CASSPSVTDTQYF.

The CDR3 reads CASSPGPGVETQYF. CDR3 DNA sequence: TGTGCCAGTAGTCCGGGCCCAGGGGTTGAGACCCAGTACTTC. The chain is built from TRBV19 and TRBJ2-5, with D maybe TRBD1 (6 bases). CDR1 and CDR2 from the germline V gene are LNHDA and SQIVND (reference sequence). Trimming stripped 5 bases from V and 5 bases from J, with 15 bases between. This CDR3 region has 14 residues.

The V gene is TRBV5-1, the J gene TRBJ1-3; D unclear. The CDR3 consists of 14 residues. Trimming removed 0 bases from V and 2 bases from J, with 6 bases in between. CDR1 is SGHRS, CDR2 YFSETQ, per germline. CDR3 amino acids: CASSLDGAGNTIYF. The CDR3 nucleotides are TGCGCCAGCAGCTTGGACGGGGCTGGAAACACCATATATTTT.

The J gene is TRBJ2-7, the V gene TRBV2; tentatively, D is TRBD2 (6 bases). Trimming removed 6 bases at V and 6 bases at J, with 9 bases between. Per germline, CDR1 SNHLY and CDR2 FYNNEI. The CDR3 is 11 amino acids. Here the CDR3 DNA reads TGTGCCAGCAGGGCGACTAGCGAGCAGTACTTC. It specifies CASRATSEQYF.

The rearrangement uses TRBV5-1 and TRBJ1-1; 9 nucleotides agree with TRBD1. The CDR3 runs to 15 residues. Germline CDR1 is SGHRS and CDR2 is YFSETQ. Losses at the gene ends were 2 bases for V and 4 bases for J; bases not matched to a gene: 6. The CDR3 DNA sequence: TGCGCCAGCAGCTTTACAGGGGGCATGGGCACTGAAGCTTTCTTT. It translates to CASSFTGGMGTEAFF.

V gene TRBV28 combines with J gene TRBJ2-7, with TRBD2 matching over 8 bases. In germline, CDR1 is MDHEN, CDR2 SYDVKM. This CDR3 comprises 16 residues. V shed 5 bases and J 4 bases; nucleotides not matched to a gene: 13. The DNA for the CDR3 is TGTGCCAGCAGTCTCCCCGGGGGAGCGGGAGCATACGAGCAGTACTTC. This translates into CASSLPGGAGAYEQYF.

The CDR3 DNA sequence: TGCAGCGTTGCGCCAGGGGGCTCGCCTGGGGCCAACGTCCTGACTTTC. Amino acids: CSVAPGGSPGANVLTF. This chain links TRBV29-1 with TRBJ2-6; 8 bases align to TRBD1. There are 16 residues in the CDR3. V dropped 4 bases and J dropped 2; count of bases not matched to a gene: 7. Germline values: CDR1 SQVTM, CDR2 ANQGSEA.

In regard to this clone: In the same sample, other DNA sequences code for this CDR3. The chain combines TRBV21-1 with TRBJ2-2; the D call in the table, TRBD1, was not verified against the DNA. TRBV21-1 is a pseudogene locus. This CDR3 region has 13 residues. CDR3 amino acids: CASSKGAGQGPFF. The CDR3, as DNA: TGTGCCAGCAGCAAGGGTGCGGGACAGGGTCCGTTTTTT.

The chain is built from TRBV11-3 and TRBJ2-5; D is ambiguous. Germline V lookup: CDR1 SGHNT, CDR2 YENEEA. V gave up 3 bases and J gave up 5 bases, with 4 bases separating them. The CDR3 runs to 11 residues. The CDR3 spells CASSFSETQYF. DNA of the CDR3: TGTGCCAGCAGCTTCTCGGAGACCCAGTACTTC.

The chain joins TRBV30 to TRBJ1-5; tentatively, D is TRBD1 (6 bases). CDR3 length: 13 amino acids. The germline V gene has CDR1 GTSNPN and CDR2 SVGIG (reference sequence). Trimming cost V 4 bases and J 3 bases, with 10 bases left between them. CDR3 DNA: TGTGCCTGGAAAGGGGGATACAATCAGCCCCAGCATTTT. This codes for CAWKGGYNQPQHF.

The chain recombines TRBV25-1 with TRBJ1-2; D gene unclear. The V gene lost 6 bases and the J gene lost 8 bases, with 16 bases spanning the gap. The CDR3 runs to 13 residues. The germline gives CDR1 MGHDK, CDR2 SYGVNS. DNA for the CDR3: TGTGCCAGCAGCGGACCATCGGCGGGAGGCTACACCTTC. This translates into CASSGPSAGGYTF.

This chain uses TRBV7-9 with TRBJ2-1, with D possibly matching TRBD1 (5 bases). The CDR3 sequence is 14 residues long. CDR1 and CDR2 from the germline V gene are SEHNR and FQNEAQ (reference sequence). V lost 0 bases and J 7 bases, leaving 10 bases between the germline ends. DNA of the CDR3: TGTGCCAGCAGCTTAGCGGCTCAGGGTAATGAGCAGTTCTTC. Its translation is CASSLAAQGNEQFF.

V usage is TRBV5-4 and J usage is TRBJ2-3; TRBD2 agrees at 8 bases. With V trimmed by 2 bases and J by 5 bases, 4 bases remained unmatched. CDR1 is SGHNT and CDR2 is YYREEE in the germline V gene (reference sequence). This CDR3 has 14 amino acids. CDR3 DNA: TGTGCCAGCAGCTTAGCGGGAGCGGGAGATACGCAGTATTTT. Translating gives CASSLAGAGDTQYF.

This chain joins TRBV6-6 and TRBJ2-2, with 9 bases aligning to TRBD2. The germline V gene has CDR1 MNHNY and CDR2 SVGAGI (reference sequence). V lost 10 bases to trimming and J lost 5 bases; unmatched junction nucleotides: 14. This CDR3 region has 16 residues. The CDR3 nucleotides read TGTGCCACCCCCCGAGCGGGTAGCGGGAGTACCGGGGAGCTGTTTTTT. This encodes CATPRAGSGSTGELFF.

The V gene is TRBV2, the J gene TRBJ2-7; tentatively, D is TRBD1 (5 bases). This CDR3 comprises 15 residues. The V gene lost 4 bases and the J gene lost 3 bases, with 16 bases spanning the gap. Germline values: CDR1 SNHLY, CDR2 FYNNEI. The CDR3: CASSGGTSRNYEQYF. DNA for the CDR3: TGTGCCAGCAGTGGGGGCACAAGCAGGAACTACGAGCAGTACTTC. Full variable domain (missing parts from reference TRBV2 and TRBJ2-7): EPEVTQTPSHQVTQMGQEVILRCVPISNHLYFYWYRQILGQKVEFLVSFYNNEISEKSEIFDDQFSVERPDGSNFTLKIRSTKLEDSAMYFCASSGGTSRNYEQYFGPGTRLTVT.

V usage is TRBV4-2 and J usage is TRBJ1-4; 8 bases are shared with TRBD1. Losses at the gene ends were 4 bases for V and 4 bases for J; bases not matched to a gene: 8. This CDR3 spans 16 amino acids. CDR1 and CDR2 (germline): LGHNA, YNFKEQ. In nucleotides, the CDR3 is TGTGCCAGCAGCCCCAGAACGGGACAGGATAATGAAAAACTGTTTTTT. Translating it yields CASSPRTGQDNEKLFF.

The chain recombines TRBV30 with TRBJ2-3, with TRBD2 identical over 7 bases. V dropped 1 base and J dropped 1; count of bases not matched to a gene: 5. The CDR3 totals 15 residues. Germline CDR1 is GTSNPN and CDR2 is SVGIG (reference sequence). CDR3 nucleotide sequence: TGTGCCTGGAGTGCAGCTAGCGGACGCACAGATACGCAGTATTTT. This gives the protein CAWSAASGRTDTQYF.